What follows are 24 T cell receptor beta chains derived from one specimen sequenced in a study of blood T cells in healthy people across ages. A second PCR of about 6 to 11 cycles used a sample-barcoded 5' primer and a J-beta primer mix. In TCRdb, the 5' RACE reads were re-called with MiXCR into one record per CDR3 protein. This sample has more than 500,000 distinct CDR3 sequences, with about a quarter found just once. These data also formed part of another study, on T cells of mothers and their children.

Sequencing was performed on blood. These receptor sequences come from a boy under 10 years old in good health.

This chain joins TRBV27 and TRBJ1-1; the match to TRBD1 covers 9 bases. V shed 4 bases and J 5 bases; nucleotides not matched to a gene: 8. Germline V lookup: CDR1 MNHEY, CDR2 SMNVEV (reference sequence). This CDR3 has 15 residues. The CDR3 nucleotides read TGTGCCAGCAGTTCTCCAGGACAGGGGAGGACTGAAGCTTTCTTT. Translation: CASSSPGQGRTEAFF.

This chain joins TRBV24-1 and TRBJ2-3; 8 nucleotides align to TRBD1. J was trimmed by 9 bases and V by 1 base; bases with no gene match: 2. Germline lookup yields CDR1 KGHDR and CDR2 SFDVKD. This CDR3 is built from 13 residues. CDR3 loop: CATSDFSGGTQYF. The DNA of the CDR3 is TGTGCCACCAGTGATTTCTCAGGGGGCACGCAGTATTTT.

The CDR3 sequence: CASRAGGPQETQYF. CDR3 nucleotides: TGTGCCAGCAGAGCGGGGGGGCCGCAAGAGACCCAGTACTTC. The chain uses TRBV5-8 and TRBJ2-5, with 10 nucleotides matching TRBD2. This CDR3 is 14 amino acids long. CDR1 is SGHTS and CDR2 is YDEGEE in the germline V gene. The V and J ends lost 5 bases and 2 bases, in that order; junction bases with no gene match: 3.

The chain recombines TRBV4-1 with TRBJ1-2; no clear D gene. CDR1 is MGHRA, CDR2 YSYEKL, per germline. The V and J ends lost 5 bases and 3 bases respectively, with 10 bases between them. The CDR3 contains 13 residues. CDR3 residues: CASSGHSYYGYTF. For the CDR3, the DNA is TGCGCCAGCAGCGGCCACAGCTACTATGGCTACACCTTC.

V and J are TRBV27 and TRBJ2-5; D remains unclear. The end of the DNA is better explained by TRBJ2-7, so the J call may be wrong. Germline-derived CDR1 and CDR2 are MNHEY and SMNVEV (reference sequence). There are 13 residues in the CDR3. CDR3 nucleotides: TGTGCCAGCAGTTTAGCCACCGCCTACGAGCAGTACTTC. Amino acid sequence: CASSLATAYEQYF.

For this clonotype: The conserved phenylalanine or tryptophan normally closing the CDR3 is absent here, so this likely arose from a read error. The chain has TRBV7-9 and TRBJ2-5, with D perhaps TRBD1 or TRBD2 (6 bases each). CDR3 size: 15 residues. With 2 bases removed from V and 5 bases from J, the gap between germline ends came to 15 bases. CDR1 and CDR2 (germline): SEHNR, FQNEAQ (reference sequence). CDR3 sequence (DNA): TGTGCCAGCAGCTTAAGGACAGCGGGTAGGGAGACCCAGTACATC. Protein: CASSLRTAGRETQYI.

V usage is TRBV7-2 and J usage is TRBJ2-7, with D hard to call. CDR3 size: 14 residues. V lost 1 base, J lost 4 bases, and 11 bases lay in between. Germline V gene data show CDR1 as SGHTA and CDR2 as FQGNSA. The CDR3 region is CASSLVGREYEQYF. The DNA for the CDR3 is TGTGCCAGCAGCTTAGTGGGCAGAGAGTACGAGCAGTACTTC. The entire variable domain, with the rest obtained from reference TRBV7-2 and TRBJ2-7, is as follows: GAGVSQSPSNKVTEKGKDVELRCDPISGHTALYWYRQSLGQGLEFLIYFQGNSAPDKSGLPSDRFSAERTGGSVSTLTIQRTQQEDSAVYLCASSLVGREYEQYFGPGTRLTVT.

V is TRBV10-3 and J is TRBJ1-5, with 8 bases that match TRBD1. V lost 0 bases and J lost 6; bases outside the gene matches: 7. CDR3 length: 16 residues. Germline CDR1 reads ENHRY; CDR2 reads SYGVKD. The CDR3 protein is CAISESVAGGLQPQHF. CDR3 nucleotide sequence: TGTGCCATCAGTGAGTCCGTGGCAGGGGGCCTTCAGCCCCAGCATTTT.

The chain couples TRBV7-9 to TRBJ2-7; 8 positions agree with TRBD1. CDR3 size: 15 residues. Germline CDR1 reads SEHNR; CDR2 reads FQNEAQ (reference sequence). Unmatched junction bases numbered 11, after V lost 5 bases and J lost 5 bases. The CDR3 DNA sequence: TGTGCCAGCAGCCCCTTAGGGGCAGGGGGCGACGAGCAGTACTTC. It yields the protein CASSPLGAGGDEQYF.

This clonotype has a handful of counts. The junction and the germline gene differ at one end; a read error may be behind it. The rearrangement joins TRBV7-7 to TRBJ2-5; 11 bases are shared with TRBD2. Germline V gives CDR1 SSHAT, CDR2 FNYEAQ (reference sequence). The CDR3 extends over 18 amino acids. The CDR3 bases are TGTGCTAGCAGCTTCGCGCCTAGCGGGGGGACCAGGCAAGAGACCCAGTACTTC. As protein: CASSFAPSGGTRQETQYF.

The rearrangement uses TRBV11-2 and TRBJ1-1, with 9 bases identical to TRBD1. The V gene's germline CDR1 is SGHAT and CDR2 FQNNGV. This CDR3 has 15 residues. Germline trimming cut 5 bases from V and 3 bases from J; bases unmatched to any gene: 7. CDR3: CASSPNRGLDTEAFF. In DNA form, the CDR3 reads TGTGCCAGCAGCCCCAACAGGGGGCTTGACACTGAAGCTTTCTTT.

The J gene is TRBJ2-5, the V gene TRBV7-3, with no clear D. The J call may be in error: the DNA end matches TRBJ2-7 better. Germline loops: CDR1 SGHTA, CDR2 FQGTGA. The CDR3 has 13 amino acids. The CDR3 sequence is CASSLIPGYEQYF. The CDR3 DNA reads TGTGCCAGCAGCTTAATCCCCGGCTACGAGCAGTACTTC.

As for this clonotype: A read error may produce the germline difference seen at one junction end. The chain has TRBV12-3 or TRBV12-4 and TRBJ2-7; 13 bases are shared with TRBD2. This CDR3 is 15 amino acids long. The CDR3 loop is CTSSRLAGGGYEQYF. The CDR3 DNA sequence: TGTACCAGCAGTCGACTAGCGGGAGGTGGGTACGAGCAGTACTTC.

This clonotype turned up a few times. The chain carries TRBV4-2 and TRBJ2-5; 11 positions match TRBD2. The junction had 12 bases not matched to a gene; V was cut back by 0 bases and J by 3 bases. The CDR3 is made up of 19 amino acids. Germline CDR1 and CDR2: LGHNA and YNFKEQ. This CDR3 reads CASSQDNPSGGNREETQYF. DNA for the CDR3: TGTGCCAGCAGCCAAGATAACCCTAGCGGGGGGAACAGAGAAGAGACCCAGTACTTC.

The rearrangement joins TRBV11-1 to TRBJ2-2; D gene uncertain. Germline V CDR1 and CDR2: SGHAT, FQDESV (reference sequence). V was clipped by 7 bases and J by 7 bases, with 10 bases between them. This CDR3 has 12 residues. CDR3 in amino acids: CASTKAIGELFF. The DNA for the CDR3 is TGTGCCAGCACCAAGGCGATCGGGGAGCTGTTTTTT.

J is TRBJ2-5 and V is TRBV4-3, with D unresolved. Germline CDR1 reads LGHNA; CDR2 reads YSLEER. CDR3 length: 13 amino acids. V shed 2 bases and J shed 5 bases, with 9 bases lying between them. CDR3 region: CASSQFVVETQYF. CDR3 coding DNA: TGCGCCAGCAGCCAATTCGTTGTGGAGACCCAGTACTTC.

This clonotype was seen a few times. This chain uses TRBV14 with TRBJ2-5, with unresolved D. The end of the DNA fits TRBJ2-1 better, so the J call may be wrong. CDR3 length: 15 amino acids. Per germline, CDR1 SGHDN and CDR2 FVKESK. The CDR3 nucleotides read TGTGCCAGCAGCCAAGCGGGCCTAGTGTACAATGAGCAGTTCTTC. It yields the protein CASSQAGLVYNEQFF.

This clonotype was recorded once. The J gene is TRBJ1-2, the V gene TRBV10-3; D not certain. Per germline, CDR1 ENHRY and CDR2 SYGVKD. The CDR3 covers 15 residues. Trimming removed 0 bases at V and 2 bases at J, with 10 bases between. The CDR3 DNA reads as TGTGCCATCAGTGAGTCCTGGGGAAGGAACTATGGCTACACCTTC. It translates to CAISESWGRNYGYTF.

This clonotype has only a few counts. V gene TRBV30 combines with J gene TRBJ1-2; weak D call: TRBD1 (6 bases). Germline V CDR1 and CDR2: GTSNPN, SVGIG (reference sequence). This CDR3 has 14 residues. V lost 0 bases and J lost 8, with 16 bases in between. CDR3 sequence reads: CAWSVGGVRPGYTF. The CDR3 DNA reads TGTGCCTGGAGTGTAGGGGGAGTTCGCCCCGGCTACACCTTC.

The chain couples TRBV2 to TRBJ2-5; D may be TRBD1 (6 bases). The ends were cut back, 1 base at V and 4 bases at J, with 13 bases in the middle. The germline CDR1 and CDR2 sequences are SNHLY and FYNNEI. This CDR3 has 15 residues. The CDR3 DNA sequence: TGTGCCAGCAGTGAAGTACAGGGCCCGAGAGAGACCCAGTACTTC. The encoded protein is CASSEVQGPRETQYF.

The chain carries TRBV29-1 and TRBJ2-1; 8 bases fit TRBD2. The CDR3 length is 13 residues. The junction had 9 bases not matched to a gene; V was cut back by 5 bases and J by 9 bases. Looked up from germline, CDR1 is SQVTM and CDR2 is ANQGSEA. The CDR3 here is CSVNAGGAGEQFF. The CDR3 DNA sequence: TGCAGCGTTAATGCGGGAGGAGCCGGTGAGCAGTTCTTC.

The CDR3 reads CAWSVKETQYF. CDR3 nucleotides: TGTGCCTGGAGCGTTAAGGAGACCCAGTACTTC. This chain uses TRBV30 with TRBJ2-5; no definite D call. V lost 3 bases, J lost 5 bases, and 7 bases lay in between. Germline V gene sequence: CDR1 GTSNPN, CDR2 SVGIG (reference sequence). The CDR3 contains 11 residues. Using reference TRBV30 and TRBJ2-5 for the parts outside the CDR3, the full variable domain is SQTIHQWPATLVQPVGSPLSLECTVEGTSNPNLYWYRQAAGRGLQLLFYSVGIGQISSEVPQNLSASRPQDRQFILSSKKLLLSDSGFYLCAWSVKETQYFGPGTRLLVL.

V gene TRBV10-3 combines with J gene TRBJ1-3; 8 bases agree with TRBD1. The V gene's germline CDR1 is ENHRY and CDR2 SYGVKD. The V gene end was trimmed by 8 bases and the J gene end by 2 bases; junction bases not matched to a gene: 8. The CDR3 contains 15 residues. The CDR3 region has the DNA TGTGCCATCGGGACAGGAGCGGGCACTGGAAACACCATATATTTT. This codes for CAIGTGAGTGNTIYF.

This clonotype has more than one count but fewer than ten. This rearrangement joins TRBV5-4 to TRBJ2-1, with 7 bases aligning to TRBD2. CDR3 length equals 16 residues. V lost 1 base to trimming and J lost 2 bases; unmatched junction nucleotides: 6. Germline V CDR1 and CDR2: SGHNT, YYREEE (reference sequence). The DNA for the CDR3 is TGTGCCAGCAGCTTGCTAGCGGAGGTGACCTACAATGAGCAGTTCTTC. Its protein product is CASSLLAEVTYNEQFF.